The TCR beta chain described here comes from a study of T cells in Graves' hyperthyroidism and ophthalmopathy. Study observations and caveats: Median prediction lead before ophthalmopathy onset was 5.5 to 7 months with the model.

This clonotype was counted ten times or more. Its antigen remains unidentified. Uncontrolled infections, other autoimmune diseases, pregnancy or lactation led to exclusion of patients. Amplification of TCR beta CDR3 regions used RNA as the template. The primer set for the first-round RT-PCR of the TCR CDR3 was HTBI. MiXCR, run by TCRdb on the multiplex PCR reads, gives a single entry per CDR3 protein. Among some 460,000 distinct CDR3 sequences listed, approximately 15% were seen once. The CDR3 covers 13 residues. Trimming removed 6 bases from V and 7 bases from J, with 15 bases in between. Looked up from germline, CDR1 is SEHNR and CDR2 is FQNEAQ (reference sequence).

The chain combines TRBV7-9 with TRBJ1-1; D is unresolved. The sequence derives from a woman in her late teens or twenties with Graves' hyperthyroidism. The sequencing input was blood. CDR3 coding DNA: TGTGCCAGCAGATACGTAGGGCAGATTGAAGCTTTCTTT. Translated, it gives CASRYVGQIEAFF.